The 5 T cell receptor beta chains below come from one sample, sequenced in a study of vaccination effects on CD4 cells after COVID-19. These receptors have no identified antigens. Expansion with viral peptide pools was applied to antigen-specific CD4+ T cells by the ViraFEST assay prior to sequencing. Cultured cells yielded isolated CD4+ T cells after approximately nine days. Two doses of either BNT162b2 or mRNA-1273 were given to each participant. Clones were read by immunoSEQ multiplex PCR, and TCRdb kept only the in-frame ones, dropping some. Here the sample spans about 46,000 clones, about 76% being singletons. The sample in question was CD4+ T cells from PBMCs cultured with HCoV-OC43 spike peptides, obtained after COVID-19 vaccination. Subset: HCoV-OC43 spike overlapping peptide pool stimulation. These receptor sequences come from a human donor who received a COVID-19 vaccine.

The gene calls are TRBV5-4 and TRBJ2-2, with 10 bases fitting TRBD1. J was trimmed by 6 bases and V by 2 bases; bases with no gene match: 4. CDR1 and CDR2 from the germline V gene are SGHNT and YYREEE (reference sequence). There are 15 residues in the CDR3. In DNA form, the CDR3 reads TGTGCCAGCAGCTTTATGGACAGGGGGGCCGGGGAGCTGTTTTTT. This translates into CASSFMDRGAGELFF.

The rearrangement joins TRBV10-3 to TRBJ2-7; D gene unclear. V was trimmed by 6 bases and J by 1 base, leaving 13 bases between them. Germline V lookup: CDR1 ENHRY, CDR2 SYGVKD. The CDR3 runs 14 residues. CDR3 amino acids: CAIRETPASYEQYF. CDR3 nucleotide sequence: TGTGCCATCAGGGAGACACCGGCATCCTACGAGCAGTACTTC.

The chain carries TRBV5-1 and TRBJ2-3; D perhaps matches TRBD2 (5 bases). Germline values: CDR1 SGHRS, CDR2 YFSETQ. CDR3 length equals 13 residues. V was trimmed by 4 bases and J by 5 bases, leaving 11 bases between them. CDR3 residues: CASSQAARDTQYF. CDR3 DNA: TGCGCCAGCAGCCAAGCGGCGAGAGATACGCAGTATTTT.

This clone occurred once. The chain recombines TRBV18 with TRBJ2-1, with D maybe TRBD2 (6 bases). Germline assignment: CDR1 KGHSH and CDR2 LQKENI. The CDR3 sequence is 15 residues long. Trimming removed 4 bases at V and 9 bases at J, with 19 bases between. CDR3 DNA: TGTGCCAGCTCACTGACTAGTTCTGCTTTCGGTGAGCAGTTCTTC. It specifies CASSLTSSAFGEQFF.

This clone is medium-sized in the sample. The chain links TRBV5-1 to TRBJ1-2; 10 bases fit TRBD1. CDR1 and CDR2 (germline): SGHRS, YFSETQ. CDR3 length: 13 amino acids. Germline trimming cut 2 bases from V and 8 bases from J; bases unmatched to any gene: 3. DNA of the CDR3: TGCGCCAGCAGCTTAGGACAGGGGGAAGGCTACACCTTC. Protein sequence: CASSLGQGEGYTF.